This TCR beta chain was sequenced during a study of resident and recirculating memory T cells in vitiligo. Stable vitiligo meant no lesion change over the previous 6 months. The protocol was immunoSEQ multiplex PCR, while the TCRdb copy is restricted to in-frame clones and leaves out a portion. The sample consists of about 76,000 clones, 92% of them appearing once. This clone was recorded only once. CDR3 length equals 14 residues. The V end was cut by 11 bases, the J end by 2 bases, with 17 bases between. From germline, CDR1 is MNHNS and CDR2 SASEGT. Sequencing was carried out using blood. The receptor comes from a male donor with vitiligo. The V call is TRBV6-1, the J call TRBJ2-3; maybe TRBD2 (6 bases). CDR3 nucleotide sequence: TGTGCCTGCCACGACCGGGACTTCACAGATACGCAGTATTTT. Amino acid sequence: CACHDRDFTDTQYF.